These 6 T cell receptor beta chains were all obtained from the same sample, sequenced in a study of identifying expanded T cells in peripheral blood. Some clones are missing from TCRdb's copy, which holds only in-frame ones; the method was immunoSEQ multiplex PCR. Of approximately 100,000 clones in the sample, approximately 88% were seen once. Sequenced input: blood. Every receptor here comes from a person aged 18 to 70 in good health.

The chain combines TRBV5-6 with TRBJ2-5; either TRBD1 or TRBD2 may supply D (6 bases each). This CDR3 is built from 15 residues. Germline loops: CDR1 SGHDT, CDR2 YYEEEE. Trimming took off 4 bases at V and 5 bases at J, with 18 bases between the two ends. CDR3: CASSIGGGRRETQYF. As DNA, the CDR3 is TGTGCCAGCAGCATTGGTGGGGGGCGAAGGGAGACCCAGTACTTC. The full variable domain, its missing parts supplied by reference TRBV5-6 and TRBJ2-5, is DAGVTQSPTHLIKTRGQQVTLRCSPKSGHDTVSWYQQALGQGPQFIFQYYEEEERQRGNFPDRFSGHQFPNYSSELNVNALLLGDSALYLCASSIGGGRRETQYFGPGTRLLVL.

The chain links TRBV7-3 to TRBJ2-1; the D is unclear. The CDR3 runs 13 residues. V was trimmed by 0 bases and J by 7 bases, leaving 7 bases between them. Germline CDR1 is SGHTA and CDR2 is FQGTGA. This CDR3 is CASSLTAGNEQFF. In nucleotides, the CDR3 is TGTGCCAGCAGCTTAACTGCCGGGAATGAGCAGTTCTTC. The complete variable domain, with remaining parts taken from reference TRBV7-3 and TRBJ2-1, reads GAGVSQTPSNKVTEKGKYVELRCDPISGHTALYWYRQSLGQGPEFLIYFQGTGAADDSGLPNDRFFAVRPEGSVSTLKIQRTERGDSAVYLCASSLTAGNEQFFGPGTRLTVL.

The gene calls are TRBV29-1 and TRBJ2-3; 10 nucleotides agree with TRBD1. The CDR3 spans 14 residues. Losses at the gene ends were 4 bases for V and 4 bases for J; bases not matched to a gene: 5. Germline V gives CDR1 SQVTM, CDR2 ANQGSEA. The CDR3, as DNA: TGCAGCGTTGTTTCGGACAGGGGGTCAGATACGCAGTATTTT. This codes for CSVVSDRGSDTQYF.

V is TRBV6-6 and J is TRBJ2-7; 9 bases match TRBD1. V lost 7 bases and J lost 4; bases outside the gene matches: 8. In germline, CDR1 is MNHNY, CDR2 SVGAGI (reference sequence). The CDR3 runs to 14 residues. CDR3 protein: CASTYRDREYEQYF. The CDR3 DNA sequence: TGTGCCAGCACGTACCGGGACAGGGAATACGAGCAGTACTTC.

This rearrangement joins TRBV28 to TRBJ1-3; no reliable D call. Deletions cut 8 bases from V and 7 bases from J, with 6 bases between. The CDR3 runs 10 residues. Germline V lookup: CDR1 MDHEN, CDR2 SYDVKM. CDR3 sequence reads: CASGRNTIYF. The DNA of the CDR3 is TGTGCCAGCGGAAGGAACACCATATATTTT.

V gene TRBV10-2 combines with J gene TRBJ2-5, with D tentatively TRBD1 or TRBD2 (6 bases each). Germline CDR1 and CDR2: WSHSY and SAAADI. Trimming pared 4 bases from V and 5 bases from J, leaving 14 bases between. The CDR3 has 14 residues. CDR3 residues: CASSVRGLGETQYF. As DNA, the CDR3 is TGCGCCAGCAGTGTACGGGGGCTCGGTGAGACCCAGTACTTC.